These T cell receptor beta chains were read from a single sample in a study of T cell repertoires in cytomegalovirus infection. Antigens of these TCRs are unknown. Each CDR3 protein is one row after TCRdb ran MiXCR on the reads. The table shows some 590,000 distinct CDR3 sequences, with around 40% occurring only once. The sample consisted of cultured PBMCs, taken from culture after CMV antigen stimulation. The receptors here all came from a human donor in good health (CMV status not recorded). Some clones in this sample may be carry-over from other donors' samples. CDR3s include the opening cysteine and the closing phenylalanine or tryptophan. Fields, in order: D gene, J gene, CDR3 length, clone size, V gene, CDR3 DNA, CDR3 protein. The D gene is left open where the match is weak. Not every row has a clone size; where given, it reads once, few, many or a size class.

d_gene: -; j_gene: TRBJ1-5; len: 13; abundance: few; v_gene: TRBV7-2; CDR3nt: TGTGCCAGCAGTCAGGACGGGGATCAGCCCCAGCATTTT; CDR3aa: CASSQDGDQPQHF
d_gene: -; j_gene: TRBJ2-3; len: 19; abundance: few; v_gene: TRBV10-3; CDR3nt: TGTGCCATCAGTGTGACTGAAGTCCTAATCGGGCGGAGCACAGATACGCAGTATTTT; CDR3aa: CAISVTEVLIGRSTDTQYF
d_gene: -; j_gene: TRBJ1-2; len: 13; abundance: -; v_gene: TRBV12-3/TRBV12-4; CDR3nt: TGTGCCAGCAGTTTTAGTAGGGACTATGGCTACACCTTC; CDR3aa: CASSFSRDYGYTF
d_gene: TRBD1; j_gene: TRBJ2-5; len: 18; abundance: few; v_gene: TRBV28; CDR3nt: TGTGCCAGCAGTTTTCGGGAGAGGACAGGGGGCCGTTCGGAGACCCAGTACTTC; CDR3aa: CASSFRERTGGRSETQYF
d_gene: TRBD1; j_gene: TRBJ2-2; len: 14; abundance: few; v_gene: TRBV7-2; CDR3nt: TGTGCCAGCAGCTTGACAGGGTGGGCCGGGGAGCTGTTTTTT; CDR3aa: CASSLTGWAGELFF
d_gene: -; j_gene: TRBJ2-6; len: 13; abundance: few; v_gene: TRBV7-2; CDR3nt: TGTGCCAGCAGCTCACGGAGGGCCAACGTCCTGACTTTC; CDR3aa: CASSSRRANVLTF
d_gene: -; j_gene: TRBJ1-1; len: 13; abundance: -; v_gene: TRBV5-1; CDR3nt: TGCGCCAGCAGCTTTTTCGAGGGTACTGAAGCTTTCTTT; CDR3aa: CASSFFEGTEAFF
d_gene: TRBD2; j_gene: TRBJ2-1; len: 13; abundance: -; v_gene: TRBV29-1; CDR3nt: TGCAGCGTTCTGGTAGCGGGAGGGAGTGAGCAGTTCTTC; CDR3aa: CSVLVAGGSEQFF
d_gene: -; j_gene: TRBJ1-1; len: 13; abundance: -; v_gene: TRBV7-2; CDR3nt: TGTGCCAGCAGCTTCGGGCGTTACACTGAAGCTTTCTTT; CDR3aa: CASSFGRYTEAFF
d_gene: -; j_gene: TRBJ2-1; len: 16; abundance: -; v_gene: TRBV7-4; CDR3nt: TGTGCCAGCAGCTTAGTGGTGGATCCTCGGTACAATGAGCAGTTCTTC; CDR3aa: CASSLVVDPRYNEQFF
d_gene: -; j_gene: TRBJ2-7; len: 11; abundance: -; v_gene: TRBV7-2; CDR3nt: TGTGCCAGCAGCTCCATACACGAGCAGTACTTC; CDR3aa: CASSSIHEQYF
d_gene: -; j_gene: TRBJ2-7; len: 15; abundance: -; v_gene: TRBV6-2/TRBV6-3; CDR3nt: TGTGCCAGCAGTCGCGGGACACAATCAACCTACGAGCAGTACTTC; CDR3aa: CASSRGTQSTYEQYF
d_gene: -; j_gene: TRBJ1-5; len: 19; abundance: -; v_gene: TRBV7-9; CDR3nt: TGTGCCAGCAGCTTACATGGGGTGGAGGGGGGCTTAGGCAATCAGCCCCAGCATTTT; CDR3aa: CASSLHGVEGGLGNQPQHF
d_gene: -; j_gene: TRBJ2-3; len: 14; abundance: -; v_gene: TRBV30; CDR3nt: TGTGCCTGGAGTGGCGGGGCCAGCACAGATACGCAGTATTTT; CDR3aa: CAWSGGASTDTQYF
d_gene: TRBD1; j_gene: TRBJ1-3; len: 12; abundance: -; v_gene: TRBV7-9; CDR3nt: TGTGCCAGCGACAGGGATGGAAACACCATATATTTT; CDR3aa: CASDRDGNTIYF
d_gene: -; j_gene: TRBJ2-1; len: 12; abundance: -; v_gene: TRBV6-2/TRBV6-3; CDR3nt: TGTGCCAGCAGTACCGGGGGGCGCACGCAGTTCTTC; CDR3aa: CASSTGGRTQFF
d_gene: -; j_gene: TRBJ1-1; len: 13; abundance: -; v_gene: TRBV12-3/TRBV12-4; CDR3nt: TGTGCCAGCAGTACAGGGACGAACACTGAAGCTTTCTTT; CDR3aa: CASSTGTNTEAFF
d_gene: TRBD2; j_gene: TRBJ2-7; len: 16; abundance: once; v_gene: TRBV27; CDR3nt: TGTGCCAGCAGGAGGCAGCTGGGCGGGGGGAGGTCTGAGCAGTACTTC; CDR3aa: CASRRQLGGGRSEQYF
d_gene: TRBD1; j_gene: TRBJ2-1; len: 15; abundance: -; v_gene: TRBV7-9; CDR3nt: TGTGCCAGCAGCTCCGACAGGGGTCGGGCCAATGAGCAGTTCTTC; CDR3aa: CASSSDRGRANEQFF
d_gene: -; j_gene: TRBJ1-1; len: 12; abundance: few; v_gene: TRBV28; CDR3nt: TGTGCCAGCAGTTTATCCCGGGCAAAAGCTTTCTTT; CDR3aa: CASSLSRAKAFF
d_gene: -; j_gene: TRBJ2-3; len: 15; abundance: -; v_gene: TRBV5-3; CDR3nt: TGTGCCAGCAGCTACCGACAGTCAAGCACAGATACGCAGTATTTT; CDR3aa: CASSYRQSSTDTQYF
d_gene: -; j_gene: TRBJ2-7; len: 15; abundance: -; v_gene: TRBV7-6; CDR3nt: TGTGCCAGCAGCCTAGGTAGAGGAGCCACCTACGAGCAGTACTTC; CDR3aa: CASSLGRGATYEQYF
d_gene: TRBD2; j_gene: TRBJ2-7; len: 14; abundance: few; v_gene: TRBV7-2; CDR3nt: TGTGCCAGCAGCTTCGGGACTACTTCCTACGAGCAGTACTTC; CDR3aa: CASSFGTTSYEQYF
d_gene: TRBD1; j_gene: TRBJ2-7; len: 14; abundance: -; v_gene: TRBV2; CDR3nt: TGTGCCAGCAGTGAGCAAGGGACAGGCTACGAGCAGTACTTC; CDR3aa: CASSEQGTGYEQYF
d_gene: -; j_gene: TRBJ2-7; len: 13; abundance: -; v_gene: TRBV12-3/TRBV12-4; CDR3nt: TGTGCCAGCAGTTTCAGGGTCCCCTACGAGCAGTACTTC; CDR3aa: CASSFRVPYEQYF
d_gene: TRBD2; j_gene: TRBJ2-7; len: 17; abundance: -; v_gene: TRBV7-9; CDR3nt: TGTGCCAGCACCCCCGGGACTAGCGGGAGTCGACGCTACGAGCAGTACTTC; CDR3aa: CASTPGTSGSRRYEQYF
d_gene: -; j_gene: TRBJ2-7; len: 14; abundance: -; v_gene: TRBV10-3; CDR3nt: TGTGCCATCAGCCCCGTCTCTCCCGGCTACGAGCAGTACTTC; CDR3aa: CAISPVSPGYEQYF
d_gene: -; j_gene: TRBJ2-5; len: 14; abundance: once; v_gene: TRBV27; CDR3nt: TGTGCCAGCGCCCCTTGGCCCGTTGAAGAGACCCAGTACTTC; CDR3aa: CASAPWPVEETQYF